What follows describes a single T cell receptor beta chain. The V gene's germline CDR1 is SGHAT and CDR2 FQNNGV. Germline trimming cut 5 bases from V and 7 bases from J; bases unmatched to any gene: 4. This CDR3 comprises 14 residues. The sample is drawn from a study of blood T cell repertoires in COVID-19. Across the whole study: From T cells, B-cell-depleted T cells, or PBMCs came the material, which was cDNA or gDNA.

Original handling: Reference gene primers were amplified, and this amplification served to estimate nucleated cell counts. Generated by immunoSEQ multiplex PCR, the TCRdb table keeps only in-frame clones and is missing some. V and J calls and clone size come straight from that table; D and trimming were deduced from the DNA. The sample consists of roughly 100,000 clones, roughly 80% of them appearing once. Sequenced input: peripheral blood. The rearrangement links TRBV11-2 to TRBJ2-1; the match to TRBD1 covers 11 bases. The receptor's source is a woman in her seventies with acute or convalescent COVID-19. CDR3 protein: CASSAGTGGNEQFF. CDR3 nucleotides: TGTGCCAGCAGCGCCGGGACAGGGGGAAATGAGCAGTTCTTC.